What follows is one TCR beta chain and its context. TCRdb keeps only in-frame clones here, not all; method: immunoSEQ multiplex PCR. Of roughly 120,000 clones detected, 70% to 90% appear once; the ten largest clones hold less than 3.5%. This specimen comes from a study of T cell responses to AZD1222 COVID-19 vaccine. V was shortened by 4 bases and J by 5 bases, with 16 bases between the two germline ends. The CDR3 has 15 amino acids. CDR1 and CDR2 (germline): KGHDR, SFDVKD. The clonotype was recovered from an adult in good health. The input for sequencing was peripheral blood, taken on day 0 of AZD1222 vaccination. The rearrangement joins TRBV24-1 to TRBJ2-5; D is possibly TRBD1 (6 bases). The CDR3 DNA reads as TGTGCCACCAGTGACAAATCAACAGGGCAGGAGACCCAGTACTTC. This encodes CATSDKSTGQETQYF.